This TCR beta chain was observed in a study of T cell responses to AZD1222 COVID-19 vaccine. Whole-study findings and limits: Nearly half of unique spike-specific TCRs reportedly avoided B.1.351 and B.1.1.7 mutated regions. Mostly white British, mostly female donors; authors suggested clonal diversity may be underestimated. Repertoire sampling was restricted to post-peak T cell response timepoints. Following two doses of AZD1222, Spike-specific TCR breadth and depth rose.

Only one count was recorded for this clone. The antigen remains undetermined. There are 15 residues in the CDR3. Per the germline V gene, CDR1 is SGHTA and CDR2 is FQGNSA. V lost 7 bases to trimming and J lost 4 bases, with 20 bases between them. TCRdb keeps only in-frame clones here, not all; method: immunoSEQ multiplex PCR. The data contain about 120,000 clones, 85% to 95% of them seen just once; the ten biggest clones take up roughly 1.5%. This receptor was identified in an adult who received the AZD1222 COVID-19 vaccine. The source was peripheral blood, collected 28 days after the second AZD1222 dose. The V gene is TRBV7-2, the J gene TRBJ2-7; the D call may be TRBD1 or TRBD2 (5 bases each). The DNA of the CDR3 is TGTGCCAGCACTCTCCCCGATCATGGGGGTTACGAGCAGTACTTC. Residues: CASTLPDHGGYEQYF.